This T cell receptor (beta chain) was recorded in a study of T cell responses to AZD1222 COVID-19 vaccine. The CDR3 has 16 residues. Germline-derived CDR1 and CDR2 are LNHDA and SQIVND (reference sequence). Trimming cost V 5 bases and J 2 bases, with 16 bases left between them. The table came from immunoSEQ multiplex PCR; TCRdb's copy has only in-frame clones and leaves some out. Of over 100,000 clones listed, over 75% are singletons. This clonotype originated in an adult in good health. The input for sequencing was peripheral blood, taken on day 0 of AZD1222 vaccination. The V and J genes are TRBV19 and TRBJ1-5; unclear D gene. CDR3 coding DNA: TGTGCCAGTAGTGACATCTTTGTGGCGGGCAATCAGCCCCAGCATTTT. Its protein is CASSDIFVAGNQPQHF.